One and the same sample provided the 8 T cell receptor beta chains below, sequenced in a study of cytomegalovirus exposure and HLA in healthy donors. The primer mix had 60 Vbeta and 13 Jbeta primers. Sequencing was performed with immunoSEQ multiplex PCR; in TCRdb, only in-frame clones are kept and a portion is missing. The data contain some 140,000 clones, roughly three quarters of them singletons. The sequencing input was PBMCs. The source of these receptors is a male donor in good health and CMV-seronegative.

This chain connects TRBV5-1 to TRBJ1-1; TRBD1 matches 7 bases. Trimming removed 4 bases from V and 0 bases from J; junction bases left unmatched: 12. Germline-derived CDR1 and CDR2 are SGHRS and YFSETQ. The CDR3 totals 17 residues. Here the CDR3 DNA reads TGCGCCAGCAGCATCAACAGGGGTGTAGGGATGAACACTGAAGCTTTCTTT. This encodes CASSINRGVGMNTEAFF.

The CDR3: CASDRQGAADTQYF. DNA for the CDR3: TGTGCCAGCGATAGACAGGGGGCTGCAGATACGCAGTATTTT. The gene calls are TRBV6-1 and TRBJ2-3; TRBD1 matches at 10 bases. Germline-derived CDR1 and CDR2 are MNHNS and SASEGT. This CDR3 is built from 14 residues. V was pared by 8 bases and J by 4 bases, with 6 bases of the junction left unmatched.

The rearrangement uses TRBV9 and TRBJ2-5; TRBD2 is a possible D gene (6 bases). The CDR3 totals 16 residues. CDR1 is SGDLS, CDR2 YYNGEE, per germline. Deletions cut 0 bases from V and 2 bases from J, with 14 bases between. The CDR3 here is CASSVGRGEGQETQYF. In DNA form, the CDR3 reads TGTGCCAGCAGCGTAGGGAGGGGAGAAGGGCAAGAGACCCAGTACTTC. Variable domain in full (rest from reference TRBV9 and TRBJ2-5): DSGVTQTPKHLITATGQRVTLRCSPRSGDLSVYWYQQSLDQGLQFLIQYYNGEERAKGNILERFSAQQFPDLHSELNLSSLELGDSALYFCASSVGRGEGQETQYFGPGTRLLVL.

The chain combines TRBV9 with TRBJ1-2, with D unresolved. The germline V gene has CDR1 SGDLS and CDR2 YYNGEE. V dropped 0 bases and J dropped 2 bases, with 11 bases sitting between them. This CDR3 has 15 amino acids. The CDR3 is CASSVEGGGNYGYTF. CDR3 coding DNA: TGTGCCAGCAGCGTAGAGGGAGGAGGGAACTATGGCTACACCTTC. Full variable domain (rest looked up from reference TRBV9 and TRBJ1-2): DSGVTQTPKHLITATGQRVTLRCSPRSGDLSVYWYQQSLDQGLQFLIQYYNGEERAKGNILERFSAQQFPDLHSELNLSSLELGDSALYFCASSVEGGGNYGYTFGSGTRLTVV.

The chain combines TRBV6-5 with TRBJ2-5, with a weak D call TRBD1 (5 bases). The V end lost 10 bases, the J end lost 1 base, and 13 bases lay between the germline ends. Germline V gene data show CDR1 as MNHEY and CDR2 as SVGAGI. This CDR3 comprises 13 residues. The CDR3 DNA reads TGTGCCACCGTGGGGCTACCCCAAGAGACCCAGTACTTC. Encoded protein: CATVGLPQETQYF.

CDR3 DNA sequence: TGTGCCAGCAGCCCCGACAGCTTGAGCTCTGGAAACACCATATATTTT. This sequence encodes CASSPDSLSSGNTIYF. The chain carries TRBV7-2 and TRBJ1-3, with TRBD1 as a possible D gene (5 bases). Germline V lookup: CDR1 SGHTA, CDR2 FQGNSA. The length of the CDR3 is 16 residues. V shed 5 bases and J shed 0 bases, with 14 bases lying between them.

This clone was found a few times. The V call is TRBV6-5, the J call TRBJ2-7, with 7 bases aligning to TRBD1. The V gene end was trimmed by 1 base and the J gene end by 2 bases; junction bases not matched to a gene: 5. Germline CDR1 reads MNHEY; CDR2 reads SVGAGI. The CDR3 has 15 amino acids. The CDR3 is CASSYFGTAPYEQYF. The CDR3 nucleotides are TGTGCCAGCAGTTACTTCGGGACAGCACCCTACGAGCAGTACTTC.

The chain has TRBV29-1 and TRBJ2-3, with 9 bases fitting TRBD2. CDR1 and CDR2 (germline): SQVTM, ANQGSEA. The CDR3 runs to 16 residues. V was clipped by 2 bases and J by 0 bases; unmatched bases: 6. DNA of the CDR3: TGCAGCGTTGAAATGGCGGGGGGGCATAGCACAGATACGCAGTATTTT. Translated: CSVEMAGGHSTDTQYF.